This T cell receptor beta chain was observed in a study of T cell responses to AZD1222 COVID-19 vaccine. Profiling relied on immunoSEQ multiplex PCR, and the TCRdb table lists in-frame clones only, not all of them. Among 95,000 to 150,000 clones listed, about 88% were seen once. This clone occurred a few times. Between the trimmed V and J ends, which lost 7 bases and 4 bases, there was a span of 14 bases. CDR3 size: 14 residues. Germline assignment: CDR1 SGHRS and CDR2 YFSETQ. This clonotype was obtained from an adult who received the AZD1222 COVID-19 vaccine. The chain is built from TRBV5-1 and TRBJ1-4, with D possibly being TRBD1 (5 bases). The sequences come from peripheral blood, collected 28 days after the second AZD1222 dose. The CDR3 DNA follows: TGCGCCAGCGCCACGGGACGGATTAATGAAAAACTGTTTTTT. It yields the protein CASATGRINEKLFF.